These 11 T cell receptor beta chains were sequenced from one sample in a study of T cell responses to AZD1222 COVID-19 vaccine. The assay was immunoSEQ multiplex PCR, and TCRdb's table has in-frame clones only and misses some. The sample has about 150,000 clones, about 92% seen once. The starting material was peripheral blood, obtained 28 days after the second AZD1222 dose. The receptors come from an adult who received the AZD1222 COVID-19 vaccine.

The CDR3 DNA reads as TGTGCCAGCAGTTTTGAGGGTAGGGGCACTGAAGCTTTCTTT. This translates into CASSFEGRGTEAFF. This chain joins TRBV27 and TRBJ1-1, with a tentative D call TRBD1 (5 bases). Germline CDR1 MNHEY, CDR2 SMNVEV (reference sequence). Trimming removed 3 bases at V and 4 bases at J, with 12 bases between. The CDR3 consists of 14 residues.

The gene calls are TRBV20-1 and TRBJ2-5; D is undetermined. CDR3 length: 11 amino acids. In germline, CDR1 is DFQATT, CDR2 SNEGSKA (reference sequence). Trimming stripped 0 bases from V and 7 bases from J, with 6 bases between. For the CDR3, the DNA is TGCAGTGCTAGAGATCCGCGGACCCAGTACTTC. Its translation is CSARDPRTQYF.

This chain joins TRBV7-9 and TRBJ2-7; 10 positions match TRBD1. Germline loops: CDR1 SEHNR, CDR2 FQNEAQ (reference sequence). The V segment lost 5 bases and the J segment 3 bases; nucleotides outside the gene matches: 16. This CDR3 comprises 18 residues. The CDR3 protein is CASSRAVLRQGADYEQYF. For the CDR3, the DNA is TGTGCCAGCAGCCGAGCCGTCCTAAGACAGGGGGCGGACTACGAGCAGTACTTC. Full variable domain (missing parts from reference TRBV7-9 and TRBJ2-7): DTGVSQNPRHKITKRGQNVTFRCDPISEHNRLYWYRQTLGQGPEFLTYFQNEAQLEKSRLLSDRFSAERPKGSFSTLEIQRTEQGDSAMYLCASSRAVLRQGADYEQYFGPGTRLTVT.

This chain joins TRBV18 and TRBJ1-2; no definite D call. Between the trimmed V and J ends, which lost 3 bases and 8 bases, there was a span of 22 bases. The CDR3 covers 16 residues. Germline V gene sequence: CDR1 KGHSH, CDR2 LQKENI. The CDR3 here is CASSPVLEAGPPGYTF. The CDR3, as DNA: TGTGCCAGCTCACCGGTTCTGGAGGCAGGCCCACCGGGCTACACCTTC.

The V and J genes are TRBV18 and TRBJ1-2; tentative D call: TRBD1 (5 bases). With 3 bases removed from V and 6 bases from J, the gap between germline ends came to 17 bases. In germline, CDR1 is KGHSH, CDR2 LQKENI. This CDR3 has 15 residues. The CDR3 nucleotides read TGTGCCAGCTCACCGGGTCAAGACAGTTTTAATGGCTACACCTTC. Amino acid sequence: CASSPGQDSFNGYTF. The whole variable domain, remainder taken from reference TRBV18 and TRBJ1-2, is NAGVMQNPRHLVRRRGQEARLRCSPMKGHSHVYWYRQLPEEGLKFMVYLQKENIIDESGMPKERFSAEFPKEGPSILRIQQVVRGDSAAYFCASSPGQDSFNGYTFGSGTRLTVV.

The chain is built from TRBV7-9 and TRBJ1-5; 7 bases line up with TRBD1. CDR1 is SEHNR, CDR2 FQNEAQ, per germline (reference sequence). V dropped 5 bases and J dropped 2; count of bases not matched to a gene: 6. This CDR3 spans 15 amino acids. For the CDR3, the DNA is TGTGCCAGCAGCCGAGACAGGGCGGGCAATCAGCCCCAGCATTTT. This translates into CASSRDRAGNQPQHF.

On this clone: Its ends do not fully match the called genes, so a read error is possible. The rearrangement joins TRBV7-9 to TRBJ2-2, with TRBD2 matching 10 bases. Per the germline V gene, CDR1 is SEHNR and CDR2 is FQNEAQ (reference sequence). This CDR3 is 15 amino acids long. Written as DNA, the CDR3 is TGTGCCAGCAGATTAGCGGGAGGAGACACCGGGGAGCTGTTTTTT. Translation: CASRLAGGDTGELFF.

The chain combines TRBV30 with TRBJ2-7; TRBD2 matches 8 bases. Germline CDR1 reads GTSNPN; CDR2 reads SVGIG (reference sequence). V lost 8 bases, J lost 2 bases, and 8 bases stayed unmatched. This CDR3 has 13 amino acids. CDR3 DNA sequence: TGTGCCCACTCCCCGGGGGGGGCCTACGAGCAGTACTTC. Its translation: CAHSPGGAYEQYF.

The V call is TRBV19, the J call TRBJ1-4; no definite D call. Trimming took 3 bases from V and 5 from J, leaving 16 bases between them. CDR1 LNHDA and CDR2 SQIVND come from the germline V gene (reference sequence). The CDR3 is made up of 16 amino acids. As DNA, the CDR3 is TGTGCCAGTAGTATTCGAGGGAGGAGATCCAATGAAAAACTGTTTTTT. Translated, it gives CASSIRGRRSNEKLFF.

This rearrangement joins TRBV2 to TRBJ2-3, with D possibly TRBD2 on 5 matching bases. CDR3 length: 15 amino acids. Per germline, CDR1 SNHLY and CDR2 FYNNEI. The V end lost 2 bases, the J end lost 4 bases, and 13 bases lay between the germline ends. In DNA, the CDR3 is TGTGCCAGCAGTGAAACCGGTTCCGGGGCAGATACGCAGTATTTT. Translated, it gives CASSETGSGADTQYF.

Regarding this clone: Germline is not matched at one junction end, which may reflect a read error. The rearrangement links TRBV7-9 to TRBJ2-7; D not resolved. CDR1 SEHNR and CDR2 FQNEAQ come from the germline V gene (reference sequence). The CDR3 extends over 11 amino acids. CDR3 nucleotides: TGTGCCAGCAGCTTAGGTGTTTTTGTGGGCTTC. Translating it yields CASSLGVFVGF.